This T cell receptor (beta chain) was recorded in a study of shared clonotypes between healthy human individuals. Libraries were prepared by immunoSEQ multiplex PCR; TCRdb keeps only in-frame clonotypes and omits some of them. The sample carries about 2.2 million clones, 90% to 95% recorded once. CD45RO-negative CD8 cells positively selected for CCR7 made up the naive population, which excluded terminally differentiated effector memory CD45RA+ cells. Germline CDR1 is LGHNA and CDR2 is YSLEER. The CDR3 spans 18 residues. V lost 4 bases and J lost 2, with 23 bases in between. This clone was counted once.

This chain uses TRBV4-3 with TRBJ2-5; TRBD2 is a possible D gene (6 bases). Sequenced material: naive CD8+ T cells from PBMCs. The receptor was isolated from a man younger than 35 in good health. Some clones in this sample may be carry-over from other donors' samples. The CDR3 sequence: CASSPGVGRRGGQETQYF. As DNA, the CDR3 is TGCGCCAGCAGCCCGGGGGTTGGTAGAAGGGGCGGTCAAGAGACCCAGTACTTC.